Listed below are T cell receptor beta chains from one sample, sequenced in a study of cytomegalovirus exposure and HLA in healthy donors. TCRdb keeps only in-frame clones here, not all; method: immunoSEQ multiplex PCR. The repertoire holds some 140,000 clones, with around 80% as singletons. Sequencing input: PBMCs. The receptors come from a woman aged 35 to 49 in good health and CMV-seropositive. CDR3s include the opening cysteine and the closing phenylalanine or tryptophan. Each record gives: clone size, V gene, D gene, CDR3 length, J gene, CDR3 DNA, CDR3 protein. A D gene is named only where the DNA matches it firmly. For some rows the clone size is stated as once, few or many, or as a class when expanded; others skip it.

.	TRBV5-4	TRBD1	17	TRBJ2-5	TGTGCCAGCAGCCCCGGAACGGGACAGGGGGGGATGGAGACCCAGTACTTC	CASSPGTGQGGMETQYF
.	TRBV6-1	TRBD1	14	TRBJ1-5	TGTGCCAGCAGGGAGACAGGGGGTAGTCAGCCCCAGCATTTT	CASRETGGSQPQHF
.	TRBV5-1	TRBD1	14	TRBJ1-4	TGCGCCAGCAGCTTGCGGACAGGGAATGAAAAACTGTTTTTT	CASSLRTGNEKLFF
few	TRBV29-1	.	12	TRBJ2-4	TGCAGCGTCGGATTAGCTACTAACATTCAGTACTTC	CSVGLATNIQYF
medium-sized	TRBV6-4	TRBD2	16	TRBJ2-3	TGTGCCAGCAGTGACTCCGGGACTAGCGGCACAGATACGCAGTATTTT	CASSDSGTSGTDTQYF
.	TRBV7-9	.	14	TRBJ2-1	TGTGCCAGCAGCTCGAGAGAGCTGTACAATGAGCAGTTCTTC	CASSSRELYNEQFF
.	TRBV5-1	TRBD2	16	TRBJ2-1	TGCGCCAGCAGCTTGGGGACTAGCGGGGCCTACAATGAGCAGTTCTTC	CASSLGTSGAYNEQFF
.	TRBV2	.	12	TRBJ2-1	TGTGCCAGCAGACTGGACAGCAATGAGCAGTTCTTC	CASRLDSNEQFF
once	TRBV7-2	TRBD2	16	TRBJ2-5	TGTGCCAGCAGCTTTCGAGTAGCGGGATACCAAGAGACCCAGTACTTC	CASSFRVAGYQETQYF
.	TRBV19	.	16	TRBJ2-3	TGTGCCAGTAGTATAGGCCCCTACTCCAGCACAGATACGCAGTATTTT	CASSIGPYSSTDTQYF
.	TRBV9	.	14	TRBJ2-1	TGTGCCAGCAGCGTAGGGAGGGCCTACAATGAGCAGTTCTTC	CASSVGRAYNEQFF
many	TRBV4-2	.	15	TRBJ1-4	TGTGCCAGCACGAACCTTTGGGGTCCTAGCGAAAAACTGTTTTTT	CASTNLWGPSEKLFF
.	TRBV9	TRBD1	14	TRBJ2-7	TGTGCCAGCAGCGTGGGACAGGGGAATTACGAGCAGTACTTC	CASSVGQGNYEQYF
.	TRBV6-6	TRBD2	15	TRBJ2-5	TGTGCCAGCAGTTACTCAGGGAGGGCGATGGAGACCCAGTACTTC	CASSYSGRAMETQYF
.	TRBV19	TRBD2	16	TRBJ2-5	TGTGCCAGTAGTACCCCTCTTACAGCGGGAGTAAAGACCCAGTACTTC	CASSTPLTAGVKTQYF
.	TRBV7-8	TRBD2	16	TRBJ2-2	TGTGCCAGCAGCCCGACTAGCGGGACTAACACCGGGGAGCTGTTTTTT	CASSPTSGTNTGELFF
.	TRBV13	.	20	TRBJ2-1	TGTGCCAGCAGCTCCTATGAGGGCCGGAGGAGGGAGGCACTTCACAATGAGCAGTTCTTC	CASSSYEGRRREALHNEQFF
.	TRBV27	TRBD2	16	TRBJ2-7	TGTGCCAGCAGTGACAGAGAGACTAGCGGGAGAGTAGAGCAGTACTTC	CASSDRETSGRVEQYF
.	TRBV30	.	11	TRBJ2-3	TGTGCCTGGTACACTGGGGGGTTCGGGTATTTT	CAWYTGGFGYF
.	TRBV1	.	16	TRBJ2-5	TGCACCAGCAGCCCCCCTGGGACTAGCGGAGGGGTCACCCAGTACTTC	CTSSPPGTSGGVTQYF
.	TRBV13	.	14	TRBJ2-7	TGTGCCAGCAGCACATGGACAGTCTCCGAGGAGCAGTACTTC	CASSTWTVSEEQYF
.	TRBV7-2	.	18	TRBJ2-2	TGTGCCAGCAGCGCCCGGGTACTCGGCGGCTCGAACACCGGGGAGCTGTTTTTT	CASSARVLGGSNTGELFF
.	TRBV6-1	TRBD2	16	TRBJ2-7	TGTGCCAGCAGTGACCGGACTAGCGGGAGGTCCTACGAGCAGTACTTC	CASSDRTSGRSYEQYF
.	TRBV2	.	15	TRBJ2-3	TGTGCCAGCATTGAACAGGCCCGCGTCACAGATACGCAGTATTTT	CASIEQARVTDTQYF
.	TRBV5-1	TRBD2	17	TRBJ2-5	TGCGCCAGCAGCCCCCCATTGACGGGAGGGTACCAAGAGACCCAGTACTTC	CASSPPLTGGYQETQYF
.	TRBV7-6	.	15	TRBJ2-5	TGTGCCAGCAGCTTAGGGAGTAAGCAACAAGAGACCCAGTACTTC	CASSLGSKQQETQYF
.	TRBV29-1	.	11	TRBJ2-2	TGCAGCGGACAGACGTCTGGGGAGCTGTTTTTT	CSGQTSGELFF
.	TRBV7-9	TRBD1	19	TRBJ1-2	TGTGCCAGCAGCTTATATCTCGGGTTAAGGGACAGGGCTTCCTATGGCTACACCTTC	CASSLYLGLRDRASYGYTF
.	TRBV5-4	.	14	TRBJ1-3	TGTGCCAGCAGCTTCGGACGGAGGGCGGACACCATATATTTT	CASSFGRRADTIYF
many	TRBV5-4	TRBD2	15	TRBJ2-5	TGTGCCAGCAGCTTGGCAGACCTGGGGGGGGAGACCCAGTACTTC	CASSLADLGGETQYF
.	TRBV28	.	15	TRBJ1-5	TGTGCCAGCAGTTTTGGGGGGAATAGCAATCAGCCCCAGCATTTT	CASSFGGNSNQPQHF
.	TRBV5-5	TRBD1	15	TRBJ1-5	TGTGCCAGCAGCCTAACAGGGGCGGGCTATCAGCCCCAGCATTTT	CASSLTGAGYQPQHF